This T cell receptor beta chain was identified during a study of cytomegalovirus exposure and HLA in healthy donors. PCR involved 60 Vbeta and 13 Jbeta primers. The table came from immunoSEQ multiplex PCR; TCRdb's copy has only in-frame clones and leaves some out. The table lists approximately 270,000 clones, 80% of them singletons, with roughly 0.3% in the top ten. V shed 5 bases and J 2 bases; nucleotides not matched to a gene: 2. Germline V gene data show CDR1 as MGHDK and CDR2 as SYGVNS. This CDR3 region has 13 residues. Participants comprised healthy donors of bone marrow. The clonotype was recovered from a girl aged 2 to 10 in good health and CMV-seronegative. V is TRBV25-1 and J is TRBJ1-2; 7 nucleotides align to TRBD1. What was sequenced was PBMCs. CDR3 sequence: CASSQGQNYGYTF. In DNA, the CDR3 is TGTGCCAGCAGTCAGGGACAGAACTATGGCTACACCTTC.